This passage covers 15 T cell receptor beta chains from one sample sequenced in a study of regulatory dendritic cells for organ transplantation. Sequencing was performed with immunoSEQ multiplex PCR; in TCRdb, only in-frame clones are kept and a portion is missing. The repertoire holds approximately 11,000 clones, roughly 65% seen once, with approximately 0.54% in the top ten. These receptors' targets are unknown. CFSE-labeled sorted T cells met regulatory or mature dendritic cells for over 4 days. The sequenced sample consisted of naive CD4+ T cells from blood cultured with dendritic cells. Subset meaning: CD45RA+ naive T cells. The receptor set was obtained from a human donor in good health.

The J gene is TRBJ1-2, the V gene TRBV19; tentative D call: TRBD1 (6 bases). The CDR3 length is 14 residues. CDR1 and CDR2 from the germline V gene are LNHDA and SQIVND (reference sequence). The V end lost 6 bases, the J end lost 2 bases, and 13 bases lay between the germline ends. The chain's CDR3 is CASRRRTANYGYTF. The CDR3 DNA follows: TGTGCCAGTAGGCGAAGGACAGCAAACTATGGCTACACCTTC.

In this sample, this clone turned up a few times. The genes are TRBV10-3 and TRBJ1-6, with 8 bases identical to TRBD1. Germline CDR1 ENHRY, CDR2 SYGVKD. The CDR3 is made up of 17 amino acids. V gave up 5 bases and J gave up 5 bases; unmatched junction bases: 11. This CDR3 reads CAISFIRQGLDNSPLHF. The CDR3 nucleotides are TGTGCCATCAGTTTTATACGACAGGGGTTGGATAATTCACCCCTCCACTTT.

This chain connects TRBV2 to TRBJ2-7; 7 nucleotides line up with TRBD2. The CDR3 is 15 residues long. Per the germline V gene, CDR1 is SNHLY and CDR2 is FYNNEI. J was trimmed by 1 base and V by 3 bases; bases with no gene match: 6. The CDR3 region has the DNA TGTGCCAGCAGTGATGGGGTAGCGGGTTCCTACGAGCAGTACTTC. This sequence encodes CASSDGVAGSYEQYF.

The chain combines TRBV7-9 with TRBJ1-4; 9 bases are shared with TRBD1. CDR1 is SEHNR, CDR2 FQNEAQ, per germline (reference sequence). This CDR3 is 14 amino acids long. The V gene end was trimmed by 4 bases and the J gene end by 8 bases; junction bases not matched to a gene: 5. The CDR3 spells CASSSGQGREKLFF. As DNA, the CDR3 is TGTGCCAGCAGCTCGGGACAGGGTAGGGAAAAACTGTTTTTT.

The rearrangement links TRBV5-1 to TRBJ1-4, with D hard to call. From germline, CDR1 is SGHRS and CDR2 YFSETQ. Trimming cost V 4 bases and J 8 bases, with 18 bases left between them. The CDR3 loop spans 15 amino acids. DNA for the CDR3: TGCGCCAGCAGCCTTGGGTCGGGGTTTCAGGAAAAACTGTTTTTT. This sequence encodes CASSLGSGFQEKLFF.

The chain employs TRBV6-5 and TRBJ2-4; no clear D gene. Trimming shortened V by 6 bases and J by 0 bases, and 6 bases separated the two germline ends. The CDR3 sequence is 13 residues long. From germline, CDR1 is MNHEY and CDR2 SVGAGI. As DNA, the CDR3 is TGTGCCAGCAGCCAGATAGCCAAAAACATTCAGTACTTC. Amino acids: CASSQIAKNIQYF.

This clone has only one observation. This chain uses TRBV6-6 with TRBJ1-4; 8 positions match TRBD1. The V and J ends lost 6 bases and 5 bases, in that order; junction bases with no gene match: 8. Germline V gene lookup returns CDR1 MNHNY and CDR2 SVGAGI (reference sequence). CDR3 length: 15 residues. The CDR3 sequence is CASRPGQGGNEKLFF. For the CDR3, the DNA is TGTGCCAGCAGACCTGGACAGGGTGGAAATGAAAAACTGTTTTTT.

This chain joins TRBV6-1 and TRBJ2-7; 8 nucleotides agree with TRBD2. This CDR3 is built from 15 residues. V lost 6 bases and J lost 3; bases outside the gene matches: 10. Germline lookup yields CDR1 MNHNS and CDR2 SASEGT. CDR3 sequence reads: CASRVSGGKGYEQYF. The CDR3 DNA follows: TGTGCCAGCAGAGTTTCGGGGGGGAAAGGCTACGAGCAGTACTTC.

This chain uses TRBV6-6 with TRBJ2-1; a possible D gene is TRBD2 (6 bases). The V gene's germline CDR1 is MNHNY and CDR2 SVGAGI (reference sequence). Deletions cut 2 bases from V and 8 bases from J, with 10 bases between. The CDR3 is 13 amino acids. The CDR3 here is CASSYNGGDEQFF. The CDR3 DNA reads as TGTGCCAGCAGTTACAACGGCGGGGATGAGCAGTTCTTC.

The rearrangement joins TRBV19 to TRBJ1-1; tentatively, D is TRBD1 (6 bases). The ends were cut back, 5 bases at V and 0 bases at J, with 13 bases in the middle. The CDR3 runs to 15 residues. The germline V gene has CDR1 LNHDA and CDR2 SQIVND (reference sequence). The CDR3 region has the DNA TGTGCCAGTAGTGTAACCGGGACATTGAACACTGAAGCTTTCTTT. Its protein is CASSVTGTLNTEAFF.

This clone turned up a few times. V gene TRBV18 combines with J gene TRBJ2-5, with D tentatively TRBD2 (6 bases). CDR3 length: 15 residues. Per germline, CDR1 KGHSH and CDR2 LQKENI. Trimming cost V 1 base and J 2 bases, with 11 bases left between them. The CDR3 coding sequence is TGTGCCAGCTCACCACTCTCTAGCGCTCAAGAGACCCAGTACTTC. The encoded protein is CASSPLSSAQETQYF.

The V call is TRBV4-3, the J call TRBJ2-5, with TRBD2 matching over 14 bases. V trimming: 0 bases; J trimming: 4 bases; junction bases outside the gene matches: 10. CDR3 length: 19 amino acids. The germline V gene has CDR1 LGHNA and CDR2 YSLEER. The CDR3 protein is CASSQEGRTSGGPGETQYF. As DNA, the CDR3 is TGCGCCAGCAGCCAAGAGGGTAGGACTAGCGGGGGGCCGGGAGAGACCCAGTACTTC.

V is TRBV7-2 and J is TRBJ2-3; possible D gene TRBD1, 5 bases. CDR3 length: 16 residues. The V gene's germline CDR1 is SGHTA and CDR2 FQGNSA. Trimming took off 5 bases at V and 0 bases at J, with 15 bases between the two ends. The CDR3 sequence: CASSPTPGISTDTQYF. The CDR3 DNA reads TGTGCCAGCAGCCCCACTCCAGGGATTAGCACAGATACGCAGTATTTT.

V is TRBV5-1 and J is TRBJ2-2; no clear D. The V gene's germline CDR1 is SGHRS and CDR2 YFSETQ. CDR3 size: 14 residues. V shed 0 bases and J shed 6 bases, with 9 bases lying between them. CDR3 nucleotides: TGCGCCAGCAGCTTGGACCCGGGTTCCGGGGAGCTGTTTTTT. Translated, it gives CASSLDPGSGELFF.

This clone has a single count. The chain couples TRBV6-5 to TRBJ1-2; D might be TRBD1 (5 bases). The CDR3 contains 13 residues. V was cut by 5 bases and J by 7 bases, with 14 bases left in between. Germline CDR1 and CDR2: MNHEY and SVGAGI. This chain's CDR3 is CASSMRGGSGYTF. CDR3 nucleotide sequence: TGTGCCAGCAGTATGAGGGGAGGCAGTGGCTACACCTTC.